The 26 T cell receptor beta chains presented below share a single source sample, sequenced in a study of regulatory T cells in long-lasting Graves disease. Time point denoted: newly diagnosed GD, antithyroid drugs for less than 3 months. PBMC RNA served as the TCR library source. Investigators prepared the TCR beta libraries by applying iRepertoire HTBI primers and Arm-PCR of CDR3 regions. TCRdb recomputed calls from the multiplex PCR reads with MiXCR, one row per CDR3 protein. The data show about 620,000 distinct CDR3 sequences, around 17% seen once. This same sample was also part of a study on T cells in Graves' hyperthyroidism and ophthalmopathy.

The starting material was peripheral blood mononuclear cells (PBMCs), obtained at new diagnosis, from a patient treated with antithyroid drugs. Source of these receptors: a woman aged 25 to 39 with Graves disease.

This clonotype turned up a few times. This chain connects TRBV5-1 to TRBJ2-7; weak D call: TRBD1 (6 bases). The CDR3 spans 14 residues. Trimming left V 0 bases short and J 3 bases short, with 10 bases between. From germline, CDR1 is SGHRS and CDR2 YFSETQ. CDR3 sequence: CASSLAGDIYEQYF. The CDR3 bases are TGCGCCAGCAGCTTGGCAGGGGACATCTACGAGCAGTACTTC.

This clonotype has only a few counts. This sequence joins TRBV6-1 and TRBJ2-3, with D tentatively TRBD2 (5 bases). CDR1 and CDR2 from the germline V gene are MNHNS and SASEGT. The CDR3 is made up of 13 amino acids. Trimming pared 3 bases from V and 4 bases from J, leaving 8 bases between. CDR3 region: CASSEGVPDTQYF. Here the CDR3 DNA reads TGTGCCAGCAGTGAGGGAGTACCAGATACGCAGTATTTT.

This clonotype was seen repeatedly, ten times or more. The chain employs TRBV5-1 and TRBJ2-1; 8 bases map to TRBD1. Trimming took 4 bases from V and 12 from J; bases not matched to a gene: 15. The CDR3 extends over 15 amino acids. The germline V gene has CDR1 SGHRS and CDR2 YFSETQ. CDR3 bases: TGCGCCAGCAGCCTTATAACGGGACCAACAGGGGGGCAGTTCTTC. Translated: CASSLITGPTGGQFF.

This clonotype was found many times. CDR3: CASSQVLGETQYF. CDR3 bases: TGTGCCAGCAGCCAAGTTCTCGGAGAGACCCAGTACTTC. The chain uses TRBV3-1 and TRBJ2-5; no clear D. There are 13 residues in the CDR3. The V and J ends lost 1 base and 4 bases respectively, with 7 bases between them. From germline, CDR1 is LGHDT and CDR2 YNNKEL (reference sequence).

The sample holds many counts of this clonotype. This chain joins TRBV28 and TRBJ2-3; D may be TRBD1 (6 bases). The germline V gene has CDR1 MDHEN and CDR2 SYDVKM. The germline V and J ends were trimmed by 6 bases and 4 bases, with 17 bases remaining between them. The CDR3 covers 15 residues. In DNA form, the CDR3 reads TGTGCCAGCAGCCGCCCCCGGGACACCTCAGATACGCAGTATTTT. Protein sequence: CASSRPRDTSDTQYF.

The chain couples TRBV6-1 to TRBJ1-5; tentative D call: TRBD1 (5 bases). Trimming cost V 7 bases and J 5 bases, with 15 bases left between them. This CDR3 is built from 14 residues. From germline, CDR1 is MNHNS and CDR2 SASEGT. This CDR3 is CASTAVGRDQPQHF. For the CDR3, the DNA is TGTGCCAGCACCGCGGTCGGCAGGGATCAGCCCCAGCATTTT.

The table lists this clonotype with a few counts. The chain is built from TRBV5-4 and TRBJ2-2, with D unclear. The CDR3 runs 16 residues. Germline V gives CDR1 SGHNT, CDR2 YYREEE (reference sequence). V was trimmed by 0 bases and J by 4 bases, leaving 13 bases between them. The CDR3 DNA reads TGTGCCAGCAGCTTGGGGGCCTCGTTCAGCACCGGGGAGCTGTTTTTT. Translated, it gives CASSLGASFSTGELFF.

In its sample, this clonotype was seen once. The chain combines TRBV20-1 with TRBJ1-6; 7 nucleotides line up with TRBD1. J lost 7 bases, V lost 6 bases, and 9 bases had no gene match. The CDR3 is 14 residues long. From germline, CDR1 is DFQATT and CDR2 SNEGSKA (reference sequence). The CDR3 here is CSAKKTGSNSPLHF. The CDR3 DNA sequence: TGCAGTGCGAAGAAGACAGGGTCCAATTCACCCCTCCACTTT.

This rearrangement joins TRBV18 to TRBJ1-1, with a weak D call TRBD1 (5 bases). The CDR3 extends over 13 amino acids. Trimming removed 3 bases from V and 8 bases from J, with 13 bases in between. The germline V gene encodes CDR1 KGHSH and CDR2 LQKENI. The CDR3 protein is CASSPLGKGEAFF. The DNA of the CDR3 is TGTGCCAGCTCACCCCTAGGGAAGGGGGAAGCTTTCTTT.

This clonotype came up many times. This chain joins TRBV12-3 or TRBV12-4 and TRBJ2-7, with TRBD2 matching 10 bases. The CDR3 is made up of 13 amino acids. V lost 6 bases, J lost 4 bases, and 3 bases stayed unmatched. The CDR3 protein is CASRLAGVYEQYF. The CDR3 DNA is TGTGCCAGCAGGCTAGCGGGAGTGTACGAGCAGTACTTC.

This clonotype was counted at least ten times. The V call is TRBV2, the J call TRBJ2-7; the match to TRBD2 covers 7 bases. The junction had 14 bases not matched to a gene; V was cut back by 11 bases and J by 1 base. The germline V gene has CDR1 SNHLY and CDR2 FYNNEI. This CDR3 comprises 15 residues. The CDR3 sequence is CACLSGGSGSYEQYF. CDR3 bases: TGTGCCTGCCTTTCGGGCGGGAGTGGGTCCTACGAGCAGTACTTC.

This clonotype was picked up a small number of times. This sequence joins TRBV9 and TRBJ1-1; D not resolved. Germline lookup yields CDR1 SGDLS and CDR2 YYNGEE. V was trimmed by 4 bases and J by 0 bases, leaving 16 bases between them. The CDR3 totals 16 residues. CDR3 sequence reads: CASSPRSPNMNTEAFF. The CDR3 coding sequence is TGTGCCAGCAGCCCCCGCTCACCCAACATGAACACTGAAGCTTTCTTT.

This clonotype was counted ten times or more. The chain combines TRBV6-1 with TRBJ2-5; 12 positions match TRBD2. The germline CDR1 and CDR2 sequences are MNHNS and SASEGT. Trimming cost V 8 bases and J 4 bases; bases outside gene matches: 8. The CDR3 runs 15 residues. CDR3 region: CASGLAGTLGETQYF. As DNA, the CDR3 is TGTGCCAGCGGACTAGCGGGAACATTGGGAGAGACCCAGTACTTC.

Worth noting for this clonotype: One base away lies a much larger clone, so this may be a sequencing read error. V is TRBV11-2 and J is TRBJ2-2; 10 bases map to TRBD1. Germline CDR1 and CDR2: SGHAT and FQNNGV. This CDR3 has 16 residues. With 0 bases clipped from V and 9 bases from J, the junction kept 7 bases outside the gene matches. CDR3: CASSLDRQGAARELFF. The CDR3 nucleotides read TGTGCCAGCAGCTTAGATAGACAGGGGGCTGCCAGGGAGCTGTTTTTT.

This clonotype was seen repeatedly, ten times or more. The genes are TRBV29-1 and TRBJ1-1; D is uncertain. The V gene lost 7 bases and the J gene lost 11 bases, with 14 bases spanning the gap. Germline CDR1 reads SQVTM; CDR2 reads ANQGSEA. This CDR3 is 10 amino acids long. Written as DNA, the CDR3 is TGCAGCGCCGGCGACGAGAGGGCTTTCTTT. Residues: CSAGDERAFF.

J is TRBJ2-1 and V is TRBV30; D ambiguous. V lost 0 bases, J lost 0 bases, and 12 bases lay in between. The CDR3 length is 16 residues. Germline lookup yields CDR1 GTSNPN and CDR2 SVGIG (reference sequence). CDR3 sequence (DNA): TGTGCCTGGAGTGTCCTCGGTGAAAGCTCCTACAATGAGCAGTTCTTC. It specifies CAWSVLGESSYNEQFF.

V is TRBV18 and J is TRBJ2-3; TRBD2 agrees at 11 bases. Germline CDR1 and CDR2: KGHSH and LQKENI. The CDR3 totals 17 residues. V shed 4 bases, J shed 5 bases, and the junction held 11 bases outside the gene matches. The CDR3 reads CASSQVPLGTSGDTQYF. The CDR3 nucleotides are TGTGCCAGCTCACAGGTTCCCCTGGGGACTAGCGGAGATACGCAGTATTTT. Variable domain in full (rest from reference TRBV18 and TRBJ2-3): NAGVMQNPRHLVRRRGQEARLRCSPMKGHSHVYWYRQLPEEGLKFMVYLQKENIIDESGMPKERFSAEFPKEGPSILRIQQVVRGDSAAYFCASSQVPLGTSGDTQYFGPGTRLTVL.

This clonotype appeared a few times. The chain is built from TRBV11-3 and TRBJ2-3, with D unclear. Per germline, CDR1 SGHNT and CDR2 YENEEA. CDR3 length: 13 residues. The V end lost 4 bases, the J end lost 2 bases, and 7 bases lay between the germline ends. CDR3 coding DNA: TGTGCCAGCAGCTCCCAGAACACAGATACGCAGTATTTT. Residues: CASSSQNTDTQYF. Complete variable domain (other parts from reference TRBV11-3 and TRBJ2-3): EAGVVQSPRYKIIEKKQPVAFWCNPISGHNTLYWYLQNLGQGPELLIRYENEEAVDDSQLPKDRFSAERLKGVDSTLKIQPAELGDSAVYLCASSSQNTDTQYFGPGTRLTVL.

This clonotype showed up just once. V is TRBV30 and J is TRBJ2-2; 12 nucleotides align to TRBD1. J lost 2 bases, V lost 3 bases, and 7 bases had no gene match. Germline values: CDR1 GTSNPN, CDR2 SVGIG (reference sequence). This CDR3 has 17 residues. CDR3 protein: CAWRSPGQGANTGELFF. CDR3 bases: TGTGCCTGGAGGTCACCGGGACAGGGGGCTAACACCGGGGAGCTGTTTTTT.

This clonotype was detected many times. V gene TRBV28 combines with J gene TRBJ2-3; 9 positions match TRBD2. The V gene end was trimmed by 5 bases and the J gene end by 6 bases; junction bases not matched to a gene: 9. The CDR3 has 15 residues. The germline V gene has CDR1 MDHEN and CDR2 SYDVKM. The CDR3 region is CASSLPGLAPDTQYF. The CDR3 coding sequence is TGTGCCAGCAGTCTCCCGGGACTAGCCCCCGATACGCAGTATTTT.

This chain connects TRBV18 to TRBJ2-2; TRBD1 matches at 8 bases. The junction had 12 bases not matched to a gene; V was cut back by 7 bases and J by 8 bases. In germline, CDR1 is KGHSH, CDR2 LQKENI. This CDR3 region has 15 residues. This CDR3 reads CASYPGGASPGELFF. Here the CDR3 DNA reads TGTGCCAGCTATCCAGGGGGCGCAAGTCCTGGGGAGCTGTTTTTT.

A few counts support this clonotype. The chain employs TRBV7-8 and TRBJ2-6, with a weak D call TRBD1 (6 bases). CDR1 and CDR2 (germline): SGHVS, FQNEAQ. The CDR3 has 18 residues. V lost 1 base and J lost 0, with 13 bases in between. The CDR3 DNA sequence: TGTGCCAGCAGCTTAGTGCAGGGGACAAGCTCTGGGGCCAACGTCCTGACTTTC. As protein: CASSLVQGTSSGANVLTF. Variable domain in full (rest from reference TRBV7-8 and TRBJ2-6): GAGVSQSPRYKVAKRGQDVALRCDPISGHVSLFWYQQALGQGPEFLTYFQNEAQLDKSGLPSDRFFAERPEGSVSTLKIQRTQQEDSAVYLCASSLVQGTSSGANVLTFGAGSRLTVL.

The genes are TRBV5-1 and TRBJ2-1, with 7 nucleotides matching TRBD2. This CDR3 contains 17 residues. The junction had 13 bases not matched to a gene; V was cut back by 0 bases and J by 7 bases. The germline V gene encodes CDR1 SGHRS and CDR2 YFSETQ. This chain's CDR3 is CASSLAGRTTGRNEQFF. Written as DNA, the CDR3 is TGCGCCAGCAGCTTGGCCGGGAGGACTACCGGACGGAATGAGCAGTTCTTC.

This clonotype was counted once. This chain connects TRBV4-1 to TRBJ2-4, with D uncertain. The CDR3 sequence is 17 residues long. The V gene lost 1 base and the J gene lost 0 bases, with 13 bases spanning the gap. Germline values: CDR1 MGHRA, CDR2 YSYEKL. The CDR3 region has the DNA TGCGCCAGCAGCCAAGGGGTGGCGGTCCTAGCCAAAAACATTCAGTACTTC. Its protein product is CASSQGVAVLAKNIQYF.

The V and J genes are TRBV19 and TRBJ2-1; no reliable D call. This CDR3 region has 18 residues. CDR1 LNHDA and CDR2 SQIVND come from the germline V gene (reference sequence). The germline V and J ends were trimmed by 0 bases and 3 bases, with 18 bases remaining between them. The DNA of the CDR3 is TGTGCCAGTAGTATAGATTCTCTTGACGGCCGCAACTACAATGAGCAGTTCTTC. Residues: CASSIDSLDGRNYNEQFF.

This clonotype was counted ten times or more. This chain uses TRBV7-9 with TRBJ2-7, with 11 bases identical to TRBD1. The germline CDR1 and CDR2 sequences are SEHNR and FQNEAQ (reference sequence). CDR3 length equals 15 residues. The J segment lost 5 bases and the V segment lost 3 bases, leaving 6 bases of the junction unmatched. The DNA of the CDR3 is TGTGCCAGCAGCTTCCAGGGACAGGGGGTCCACGAGCAGTACTTC. Its translation: CASSFQGQGVHEQYF. Filled out from reference TRBV7-9 and TRBJ2-7, the complete variable domain reads DTGVSQNPRHKITKRGQNVTFRCDPISEHNRLYWYRQTLGQGPEFLTYFQNEAQLEKSRLLSDRFSAERPKGSFSTLEIQRTEQGDSAMYLCASSFQGQGVHEQYFGPGTRLTVT.